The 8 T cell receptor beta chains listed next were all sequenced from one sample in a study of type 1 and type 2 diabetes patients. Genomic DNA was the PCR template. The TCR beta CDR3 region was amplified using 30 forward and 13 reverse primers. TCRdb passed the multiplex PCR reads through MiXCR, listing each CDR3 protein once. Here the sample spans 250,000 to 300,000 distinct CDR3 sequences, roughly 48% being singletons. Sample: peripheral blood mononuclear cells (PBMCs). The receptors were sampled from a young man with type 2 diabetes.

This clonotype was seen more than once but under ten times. CDR3 region: CSARDPANYGYTF. As DNA, the CDR3 is TGCAGTGCTAGAGATCCCGCTAACTATGGCTACACCTTC. The rearrangement uses TRBV20-1 and TRBJ1-2, with D unclear. CDR3 length equals 13 residues. Germline CDR1 reads DFQATT; CDR2 reads SNEGSKA (reference sequence). V was clipped by 0 bases and J by 0 bases, with 5 bases between them.

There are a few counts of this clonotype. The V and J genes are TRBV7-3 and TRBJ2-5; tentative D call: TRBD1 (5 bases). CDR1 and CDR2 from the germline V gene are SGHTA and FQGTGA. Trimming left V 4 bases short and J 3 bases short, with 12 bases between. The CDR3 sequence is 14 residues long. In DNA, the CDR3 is TGTGCCAGCAGCTCCCCCGACAGAAAAGAGACCCAGTACTTC. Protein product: CASSSPDRKETQYF.

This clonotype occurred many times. The CDR3 nucleotides read TGTGCCAGCAGCTTAGGGGACAGTAATTCACCCCTCCACTTT. It yields the protein CASSLGDSNSPLHF. The V gene is TRBV7-2, the J gene TRBJ1-6, with 7 bases that match TRBD1. V lost 1 base to trimming and J lost 6 bases; unmatched junction nucleotides: 0. This CDR3 spans 14 amino acids. Per the germline V gene, CDR1 is SGHTA and CDR2 is FQGNSA.

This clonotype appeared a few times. CDR3 DNA: TGTGCCAGCAGTTTTGTGAGTACCGGGAGCTACACCTTC. Translation: CASSFVSTGSYTF. This chain links TRBV27 with TRBJ1-2; D unresolved. The V and J ends lost 3 bases and 9 bases respectively, with 14 bases between them. CDR1 MNHEY and CDR2 SMNVEV come from the germline V gene (reference sequence). The CDR3 covers 13 residues.

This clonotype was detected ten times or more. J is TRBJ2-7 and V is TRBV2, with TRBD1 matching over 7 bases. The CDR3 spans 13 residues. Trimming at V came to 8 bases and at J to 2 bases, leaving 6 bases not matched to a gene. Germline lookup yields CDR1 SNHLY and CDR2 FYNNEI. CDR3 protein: CASVRDRAYEQYF. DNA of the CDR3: TGTGCCAGCGTCCGGGACAGAGCCTACGAGCAGTACTTC.

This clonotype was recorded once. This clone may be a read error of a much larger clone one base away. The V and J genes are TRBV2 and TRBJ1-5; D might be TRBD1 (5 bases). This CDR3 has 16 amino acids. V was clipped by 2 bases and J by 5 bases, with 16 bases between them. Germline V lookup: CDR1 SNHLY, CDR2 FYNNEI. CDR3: CASSEQGPQTYQPQHF. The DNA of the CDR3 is TGTGCCAGCAGTGAACAGGGCCCTCAAACCTATCAGCCCCAGCATTTT.

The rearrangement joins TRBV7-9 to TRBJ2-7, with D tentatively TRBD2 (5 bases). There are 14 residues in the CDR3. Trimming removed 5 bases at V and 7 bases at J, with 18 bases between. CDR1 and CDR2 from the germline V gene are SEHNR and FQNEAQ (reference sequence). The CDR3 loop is CASSLPEATGEQYF. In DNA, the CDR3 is TGTGCCAGCAGCCTCCCCGAAGCTACGGGGGAGCAGTACTTC.

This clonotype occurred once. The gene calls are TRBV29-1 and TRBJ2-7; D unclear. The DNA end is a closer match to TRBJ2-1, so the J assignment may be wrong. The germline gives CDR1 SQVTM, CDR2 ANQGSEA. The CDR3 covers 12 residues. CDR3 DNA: TGCAGCGGTGTGGGTAACAACAATGAGCAGTTCTTC. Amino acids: CSGVGNNNEQFF.